Reported below is one TCR beta chain. The antigen it recognizes is unknown. Base qualities are not at hand, and no much larger clone is one base apart. The library relied on the immunoSEQ multiplex PCR assay. TCRdb took this table from immuneACCESS and kept in-frame rearrangements with V and J called. Such tables lack part of the clones; where checked against another copy, unresolved V genes explain under half of the gap, and the rest is unexplained. The sample records some 100,000 clones, about 79% of which are singletons. The ten largest clones capture around 6.5% of the sample. CDR1 and CDR2 are read off the germline V gene as KGHSH and LQKENI. V loses 2 bases at its end and J loses 3 bases; junction bases beyond the gene matches: 5. Counted from cysteine to phenylalanine, this CDR3 has 16 amino acids. Here the CDR3 DNA is all that survives: 48 bases in frame from base 1. These data originate in a study of PD-1 blockade in mismatch repair-deficient tumors (TCRdb year 2017). Broadly, across the study: The trial enrolled 86 consecutive patients with under 15 mismatch repair-deficient cancer types between September 2013 and 2016, all previously treated and progressing. Tumor-associated T cell clones were tracked in the peripheral blood of patients responding to PD-1 blockade by deep sequencing of TCR CDR3 regions.

What the study reported, not specific to this receptor: Tumor-resident clones, often undetectable in blood before treatment, expanded rapidly after pembrolizumab and then contracted, generally before radiologic responses.

Mismatch repair deficiency in every enrolled patient was established by polymerase chain reaction or immunohistochemistry. TCR sequencing was carried out for a few patients who responded to pembrolizumab therapy. Pembrolizumab PD-1 blockade was prospectively tested in advanced mismatch repair-deficient cancers, regardless of tissue of origin, in the phase II trial. Peripheral blood T cell samples were gathered serially, both before PD-1 blockade started and at multiple time points afterward. Blood sampling times were reported as weeks after the first pembrolizumab dose. Sequencing used peripheral blood, obtained roughly eight months after starting pembrolizumab. This receptor was obtained from an adult with mismatch repair-deficient cancer. The chain employs TRBV18 and TRBJ2-2; the central 8 bases match TRBD1. The DNA sequence is TGTGCCAGCTCACCATGGACAGGGAGTCACACCGGGGAGCTGTTTTTT. Translation gives CASSPWTGSHTGELFF. The reference TRBV18 and TRBJ2-2 proteins fill in what lies around the CDR3, so the full variable domain reads NAGVMQNPRHLVRRRGQEARLRCSPMKGHSHVYWYRQLPEEGLKFMVYLQKENIIDESGMPKERFSAEFPKEGPSILRIQQVVRGDSAAYFCASSPWTGSHTGELFFGEGSRLTVL.